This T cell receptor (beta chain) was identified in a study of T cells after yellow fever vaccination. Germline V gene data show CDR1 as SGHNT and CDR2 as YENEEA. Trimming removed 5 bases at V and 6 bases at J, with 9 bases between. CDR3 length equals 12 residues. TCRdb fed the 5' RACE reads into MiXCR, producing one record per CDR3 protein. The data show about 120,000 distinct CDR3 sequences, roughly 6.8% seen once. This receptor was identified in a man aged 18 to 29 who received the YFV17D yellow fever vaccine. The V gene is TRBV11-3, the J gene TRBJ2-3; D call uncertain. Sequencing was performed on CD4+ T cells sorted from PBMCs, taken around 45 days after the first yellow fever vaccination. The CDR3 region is CASSLPKDTQYF. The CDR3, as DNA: TGTGCCAGCAGCCTCCCCAAGGATACGCAGTATTTT.